The subject of this entry is one T cell receptor beta chain. The source of the sample is a study of blood T cell repertoires in COVID-19. Study as a whole: PBMCs, B-cell-depleted T cells, or T cells provided the cDNA or gDNA that made up the material.

Trimming stripped 3 bases from V and 1 base from J, with 18 bases between. The CDR3 is 17 amino acids. Germline assignment: CDR1 KGHSH and CDR2 LQKENI. Source study methods: By means of reference gene primer amplification, nucleated cell counts were estimated. The data were produced by immunoSEQ multiplex PCR, yet TCRdb's version contains in-frame clones alone and is incomplete. That table furnishes V, J and clone size, whereas the DNA furnished D and trimming. The sample includes roughly 75,000 clones, almost 85% of them seen just once. The J gene is TRBJ1-1, the V gene TRBV18; the D gene is possibly TRBD1 (6 bases). The TCR originated in a man aged 50-59 years with acute or convalescent COVID-19. The sample comprised peripheral blood. The CDR3 coding sequence is TGTGCCAGCTCACCTTATTATTCGAAACAGGGGAACACTGAAGCTTTCTTT. It translates to CASSPYYSKQGNTEAFF.